This TCR beta chain was captured by sequencing in a study of control samples from healthy donors and cancer patients. This table comes from immunoSEQ multiplex PCR, and its TCRdb copy is limited to in-frame clones, with some not included. The profile shows 150,000 or so clones, around 93% of them singletons. The table lists this clone with a count of one. Trimming left V 1 base short and J 0 bases short, with 7 bases between. Germline CDR1 and CDR2: MNHEY and SMNVEV (reference sequence). CDR3 length equals 14 residues. The chain employs TRBV27 and TRBJ2-7; no clear D gene. The sequenced material came from blood. This clonotype was obtained from a woman aged 60-70 years in good health. CDR3 sequence: CASSLFRSSYEQYF. CDR3 in DNA: TGTGCCAGCAGTTTATTCCGTTCCTCCTACGAGCAGTACTTC.